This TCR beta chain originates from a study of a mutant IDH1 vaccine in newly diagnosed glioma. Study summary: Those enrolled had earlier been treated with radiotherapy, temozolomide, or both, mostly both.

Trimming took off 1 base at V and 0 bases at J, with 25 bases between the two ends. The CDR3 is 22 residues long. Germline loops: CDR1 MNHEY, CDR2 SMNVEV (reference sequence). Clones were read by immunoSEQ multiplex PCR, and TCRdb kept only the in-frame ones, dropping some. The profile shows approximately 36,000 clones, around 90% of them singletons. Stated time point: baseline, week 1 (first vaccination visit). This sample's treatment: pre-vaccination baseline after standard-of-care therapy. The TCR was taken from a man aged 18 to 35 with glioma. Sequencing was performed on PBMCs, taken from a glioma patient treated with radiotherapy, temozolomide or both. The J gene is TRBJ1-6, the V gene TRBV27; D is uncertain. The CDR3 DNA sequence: TGTGCCAGCAGTTTATATCCCATGGGCAGGTCATTTACAAGCTCCTATAATTCACCCCTCCACTTT. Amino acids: CASSLYPMGRSFTSSYNSPLHF.